This T cell receptor beta chain was captured by sequencing in a study of blood T cell repertoires in COVID-19 (TCRdb year 2020). The study in broad terms: Samples covering the acute and convalescent phases of COVID-19 were provided by collaborators in the United States, Italy and Spain. The prospective study material was composed of cDNA or gDNA derived from T cells, B-cell-depleted T cells, or PBMCs. The dataset comprised deeply sampled blood TCRbeta repertoires from subjects exposed to, actively infected with, or recovered from COVID-19. The repertoires were released in a freely available public database meant as a resource for research on the immune response to SARS-CoV-2. The samples were drawn from two sources: the first 160 participants of the ongoing ImmuneRACE study, and 950 to 1,500 subjects contributed by 6 global collaborators. The sample metadata nearly always contained a de-identified subject ID, COVID-19 status, age in years and sex. HLA class I and class II types, where available, came from metadata supplied by the sample provider rather than from assay-based typing. Overall study results and their limits: The quantity of clinical and demographic metadata differed by source and by participant and was supplied without curation.

The immunoSEQ Assay, a bias-controlled multiplex PCR, was used to amplify TCRbeta CDR3 regions from genomic DNA. The authors processed their data as follows. Nucleated cell counts per sample were estimated from amplification of reference gene primers within the assay. To quantify the absolute abundance of each unique TCRbeta CDR3 rearrangement, sequence reads were collapsed and filtered. For each sample, productive Simpson clonality was calculated by taking the square root of Simpson's diversity index across productive rearrangements. As stored in TCRdb, this immuneACCESS dataset retains in-frame rearrangements with V and J assigned. A fraction of the clones does not appear; measured against another copy, unresolved V genes explain less than half of the discrepancy, and the remainder lacks a known reason. The V and J calls and the clone size are those of that table, but D and trimming were determined from the DNA. For this sample there are nearly 100,000 clones; 70% to 85% appear just once. The leading ten clones occupy 10% of the sample.

With regard to this clone: Its antigen is not yet known. Per-base quality was not reported, and no clone a single base away is much larger than it.

Taken from the germline V gene (reference sequence), the CDR1 and CDR2 loops are SGHNT and YYREEE. V drops 4 bases and J drops 6 bases, leaving 21 bases in between. From its cysteine to its phenylalanine, the CDR3 spans 16 amino acids. The entry retains the CDR3 DNA only, 48 bases that are in frame from base 1. Whole blood was collected in K2EDTA tubes by collaborating institutions according to the institutions' own protocols. For TCRbeta analysis, collaborator samples were shipped as frozen whole blood, as isolated PBMCs, or as DNA extracted from either sample type. The chain is encoded by TRBV5-4 joined to TRBJ2-3; possibly the D gene is TRBD2, per 7 matching bases. The sequence was collected from an older man with acute or convalescent COVID-19. The sequenced material came from peripheral blood. The nucleotide sequence is given as TGTGCCAGCAGCACCCTAGGGGGAGGGCCAACGGATACGCAGTATTTT. This is translated as CASSTLGGGPTDTQYF.